The sequence of this T cell receptor beta chain was determined in a study of neurological immune-mediated disorders. This CDR3 region has 16 residues. Germline CDR1 SGHRS, CDR2 YFSETQ. With 1 base clipped from V and 5 bases from J, the junction kept 10 bases outside the gene matches. TCRdb analysed the 5' RACE reads with MiXCR anew, one entry per CDR3 protein. In the table there are some 53,000 distinct CDR3 sequences, around a sixth of which are singletons. This clonotype was observed at least ten times. The sample comprised PBMCs. The sequence derives from a man in his 60s in good health. The chain employs TRBV5-1 and TRBJ2-5; 8 bases agree with TRBD1. The CDR3: CASSLTNRGEWETQYF. DNA of the CDR3: TGCGCCAGCAGCTTGACAAACAGGGGGGAGTGGGAGACCCAGTACTTC.